The rows below give T cell receptor beta chains drawn from one sample of a study of T cell responses to AZD1222 COVID-19 vaccine. Here immunoSEQ multiplex PCR was the method, and the copy in TCRdb shows in-frame clones only, minus some. The sample carries approximately 140,000 clones, 80% to 95% recorded once. The specimen was peripheral blood, collected 28 days after the second AZD1222 dose. Receptors were obtained from an adult who received the AZD1222 COVID-19 vaccine. Both conserved end residues are part of each CDR3. Each record gives: D gene, V gene, clone size, J gene, CDR3 protein, CDR3 DNA. The D gene is left open where the match is weak. Clone size is given for some rows only: seen once, a few or many times, or a class if the clone is expanded.

D gene: TRBD2; V gene: TRBV9; clone size: NA; J gene: TRBJ2-1; CDR3 protein: CASSAGGGGLAGERSYNEQFF; CDR3 DNA: TGTGCCAGCAGCGCGGGAGGAGGGGGACTAGCGGGAGAGAGGTCCTACAATGAGCAGTTCTTC
D gene: NA; V gene: TRBV19; clone size: NA; J gene: TRBJ1-1; CDR3 protein: CASSIQSGDEAFF; CDR3 DNA: TGTGCCAGTAGTATACAAAGCGGGGACGAAGCTTTCTTT
D gene: TRBD1; V gene: TRBV5-1; clone size: NA; J gene: TRBJ2-7; CDR3 protein: CASSRGQGTYEQYF; CDR3 DNA: TGCGCCAGCAGCCGGGGACAGGGGACCTACGAGCAGTACTTC
D gene: TRBD2; V gene: TRBV5-5; clone size: NA; J gene: TRBJ2-1; CDR3 protein: CASSILAGSYNEQFF; CDR3 DNA: TGTGCCAGCAGCATACTAGCGGGCTCCTACAATGAGCAGTTCTTC
D gene: NA; V gene: TRBV18; clone size: NA; J gene: TRBJ2-3; CDR3 protein: CASSSLGGSTDTQYF; CDR3 DNA: TGTGCCAGCTCATCACTGGGGGGAAGCACAGATACGCAGTATTTT
D gene: NA; V gene: TRBV29-1; clone size: NA; J gene: TRBJ1-1; CDR3 protein: CSGGGRTEAFF; CDR3 DNA: TGCAGCGGAGGGGGAAGGACTGAAGCTTTCTTT
D gene: TRBD1; V gene: TRBV9; clone size: NA; J gene: TRBJ1-2; CDR3 protein: CASSVGDRMYYTF; CDR3 DNA: TGTGCCAGCAGCGTAGGGGACAGGATGTACTACACCTTC
D gene: TRBD2; V gene: TRBV19; clone size: NA; J gene: TRBJ2-5; CDR3 protein: CASRLAGDETQYF; CDR3 DNA: TGTGCCAGCAGACTAGCTGGGGACGAGACCCAGTACTTC
D gene: NA; V gene: TRBV7-9; clone size: NA; J gene: TRBJ1-1; CDR3 protein: CASSSDRRGHTEAFF; CDR3 DNA: TGTGCCAGCAGCTCCGACAGACGGGGGCACACTGAAGCTTTCTTT
D gene: NA; V gene: TRBV4-2; clone size: NA; J gene: TRBJ2-1; CDR3 protein: CASSQEAPGVAQFF; CDR3 DNA: TGTGCCAGCAGCCAAGAAGCCCCTGGAGTTGCGCAGTTCTTC
D gene: NA; V gene: TRBV5-8; clone size: NA; J gene: TRBJ2-4; CDR3 protein: CASSFLGLAQGNIQYF; CDR3 DNA: TGTGCCAGCAGCTTTTTAGGGCTAGCGCAAGGGAACATTCAGTACTTC
D gene: NA; V gene: TRBV3-1/TRBV3-2; clone size: NA; J gene: TRBJ2-5; CDR3 protein: CASSHVSGSVLRETQYF; CDR3 DNA: TGTGCCAGCAGCCATGTCAGTGGTAGCGTTCTTCGGGAGACCCAGTACTTC
D gene: TRBD1; V gene: TRBV5-4; clone size: NA; J gene: TRBJ2-2; CDR3 protein: CASSLADRGTGELFF; CDR3 DNA: TGTGCCAGCAGCTTGGCGGACAGGGGCACCGGGGAGCTGTTTTTT
D gene: TRBD2; V gene: TRBV4-3; clone size: NA; J gene: TRBJ2-1; CDR3 protein: CASSLGLAGRQDEQFF; CDR3 DNA: TGCGCCAGCAGCCTTGGACTAGCGGGGCGTCAGGATGAGCAGTTCTTC
D gene: NA; V gene: TRBV6-1; clone size: NA; J gene: TRBJ1-5; CDR3 protein: CASSELGVGASQPQHF; CDR3 DNA: TGTGCCAGCAGTGAACTTGGGGTAGGAGCAAGTCAGCCCCAGCATTTT
D gene: NA; V gene: TRBV5-4; clone size: NA; J gene: TRBJ2-1; CDR3 protein: CASSLTAPNEQFF; CDR3 DNA: TGTGCCAGCAGCCTAACCGCGCCCAATGAGCAGTTCTTC
D gene: NA; V gene: TRBV29-1; clone size: NA; J gene: TRBJ2-7; CDR3 protein: CSVGADWPRYEQYF; CDR3 DNA: TGCAGCGTTGGAGCGGACTGGCCCCGCTACGAGCAGTACTTC
D gene: TRBD1; V gene: TRBV6-1; clone size: NA; J gene: TRBJ2-6; CDR3 protein: CASSETGVLSGANVLTF; CDR3 DNA: TGTGCCAGCAGTGAGACAGGGGTTCTCTCTGGGGCCAACGTCCTGACTTTC
D gene: TRBD1; V gene: TRBV27; clone size: NA; J gene: TRBJ2-6; CDR3 protein: CASSIGQGWAGANVLTF; CDR3 DNA: TGTGCCAGCAGTATCGGACAGGGCTGGGCTGGGGCCAACGTCCTGACTTTC
D gene: NA; V gene: TRBV28; clone size: NA; J gene: TRBJ1-3; CDR3 protein: CASSFGSEIFSGNTIYF; CDR3 DNA: TGTGCCAGCAGTTTTGGCTCAGAGATTTTCTCTGGAAACACCATATATTTT
D gene: NA; V gene: TRBV5-1; clone size: NA; J gene: TRBJ1-4; CDR3 protein: CASSLEMGGEKLFF; CDR3 DNA: TGCGCCAGCAGCTTGGAAATGGGCGGCGAAAAACTGTTTTTT
D gene: TRBD2; V gene: TRBV7-8; clone size: once; J gene: TRBJ2-1; CDR3 protein: CASSFPDSGAYNEQFF; CDR3 DNA: TGTGCCAGCAGCTTTCCGGATAGCGGGGCCTACAATGAGCAGTTCTTC
D gene: NA; V gene: TRBV15; clone size: NA; J gene: TRBJ2-7; CDR3 protein: CATSRDRGGDSYEQYF; CDR3 DNA: TGTGCCACCAGCAGAGATAGGGGCGGGGACTCCTACGAGCAGTACTTC
D gene: NA; V gene: TRBV21-1; clone size: NA; J gene: TRBJ2-7; CDR3 protein: CASSKRQGKASEQYF; CDR3 DNA: TGTGCCAGCAGCAAAAGGCAGGGGAAAGCGTCCGAGCAGTACTTC
D gene: NA; V gene: TRBV19; clone size: NA; J gene: TRBJ1-2; CDR3 protein: CASTAYGDGYTF; CDR3 DNA: TGTGCCAGTACCGCCTACGGGGATGGCTACACCTTC
D gene: TRBD2; V gene: TRBV4-1; clone size: NA; J gene: TRBJ2-1; CDR3 protein: CASSQVFIVGLAGKDEQFF; CDR3 DNA: TGCGCCAGCAGCCAAGTGTTCATCGTGGGACTAGCGGGAAAAGATGAGCAGTTCTTC
D gene: NA; V gene: TRBV10-3; clone size: NA; J gene: TRBJ1-2; CDR3 protein: CAIRAANYGYTF; CDR3 DNA: TGTGCCATCAGAGCCGCTAACTATGGCTACACCTTC